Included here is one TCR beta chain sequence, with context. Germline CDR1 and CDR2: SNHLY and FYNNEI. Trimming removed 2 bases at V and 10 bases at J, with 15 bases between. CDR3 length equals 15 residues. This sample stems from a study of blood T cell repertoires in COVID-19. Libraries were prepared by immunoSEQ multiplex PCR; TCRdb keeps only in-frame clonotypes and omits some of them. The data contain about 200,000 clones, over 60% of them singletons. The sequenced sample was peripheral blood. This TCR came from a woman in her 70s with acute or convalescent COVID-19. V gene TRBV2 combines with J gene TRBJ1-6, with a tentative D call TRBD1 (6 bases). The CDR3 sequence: CASSETGQGLSPLHF. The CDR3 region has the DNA TGTGCCAGCAGTGAAACGGGGCAGGGGCTCTCACCCCTCCACTTT.